Below, one T cell receptor (beta chain) is given with its context. Its antigen remains unknown. The data belong to a study of T cell responses to AZD1222 COVID-19 vaccine. General study points: Repertoires in all cases were sampled only once the peak T cell response had passed. The donor cohort was predominantly white British with a female majority, and clonal diversity may have been underestimated. The study identified only 6 or 7 AZD1222 recipients as seropositive at baseline.

TCRdb's copy holds only in-frame clones and misses some; the assay was immunoSEQ multiplex PCR. The sample contains 110,000 to 150,000 clones, 80% to 90% of which appear only once. The germline gives CDR1 LNHDA, CDR2 SQIVND (reference sequence). This CDR3 is 16 amino acids long. Trimming took 3 bases from V and 5 from J; bases not matched to a gene: 11. J is TRBJ1-1 and V is TRBV19; the match to TRBD1 covers 8 bases. The clonotype was recovered from an adult in good health. Sequencing was performed on peripheral blood, taken on day 0 of AZD1222 vaccination. The CDR3 sequence: CASSISGRGLGTEAFF. For the CDR3, the DNA is TGTGCCAGTAGTATTTCCGGCAGGGGGCTTGGGACTGAAGCTTTCTTT.